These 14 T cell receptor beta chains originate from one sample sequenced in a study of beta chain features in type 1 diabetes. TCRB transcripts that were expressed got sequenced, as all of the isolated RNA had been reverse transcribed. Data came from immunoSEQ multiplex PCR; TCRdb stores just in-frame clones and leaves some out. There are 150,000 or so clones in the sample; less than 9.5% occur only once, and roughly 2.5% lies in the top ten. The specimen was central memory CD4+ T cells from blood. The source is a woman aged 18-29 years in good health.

The CDR3 sequence: CASTRTVGEKLFF. The DNA of the CDR3 is TGTGCCAGCACTCGGACAGTTGGTGAAAAACTGTTTTTT. V and J are TRBV2 and TRBJ1-4; TRBD1 is a possible D gene (6 bases). CDR1 is SNHLY and CDR2 is FYNNEI in the germline V gene. V lost 7 bases to trimming and J lost 7 bases, with 13 bases between them. The length of the CDR3 is 13 residues.

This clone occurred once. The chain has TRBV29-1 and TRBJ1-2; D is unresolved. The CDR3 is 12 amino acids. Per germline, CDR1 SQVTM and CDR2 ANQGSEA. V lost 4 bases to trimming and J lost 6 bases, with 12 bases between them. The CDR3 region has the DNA TGCAGCGTTGCCACACTGAGGCATGGCTACACCTTC. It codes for CSVATLRHGYTF.

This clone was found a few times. This CDR3 is CSVSRGRNNEQFF. As DNA, the CDR3 is TGCAGCGTGTCCCGGGGGAGAAACAATGAGCAGTTCTTC. The chain links TRBV29-1 to TRBJ2-1, with D maybe TRBD2 (6 bases). V lost 6 bases to trimming and J lost 5 bases, with 14 bases between them. The CDR3 length is 13 residues. CDR1 SQVTM and CDR2 ANQGSEA come from the germline V gene.

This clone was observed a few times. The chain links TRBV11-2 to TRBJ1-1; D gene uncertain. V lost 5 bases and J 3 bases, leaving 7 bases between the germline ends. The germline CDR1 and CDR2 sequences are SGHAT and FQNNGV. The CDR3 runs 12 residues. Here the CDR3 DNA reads TGTGCCAGCAGCCCTTATGACACTGAAGCTTTCTTT. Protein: CASSPYDTEAFF.

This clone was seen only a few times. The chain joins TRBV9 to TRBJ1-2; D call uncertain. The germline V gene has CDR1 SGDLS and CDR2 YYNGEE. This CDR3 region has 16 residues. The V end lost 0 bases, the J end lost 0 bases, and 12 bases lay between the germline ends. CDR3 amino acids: CASSVGKGVPNYGYTF. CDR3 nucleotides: TGTGCCAGCAGCGTAGGAAAGGGAGTCCCTAACTATGGCTACACCTTC.

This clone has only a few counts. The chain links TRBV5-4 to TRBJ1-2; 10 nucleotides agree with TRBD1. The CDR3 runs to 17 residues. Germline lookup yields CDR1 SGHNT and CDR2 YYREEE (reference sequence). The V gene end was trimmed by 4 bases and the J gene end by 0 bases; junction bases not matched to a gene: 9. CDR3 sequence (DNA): TGTGCCAGCAGCATCGGACAGGGGGTTGGAGCTAACTATGGCTACACCTTC. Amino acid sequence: CASSIGQGVGANYGYTF.

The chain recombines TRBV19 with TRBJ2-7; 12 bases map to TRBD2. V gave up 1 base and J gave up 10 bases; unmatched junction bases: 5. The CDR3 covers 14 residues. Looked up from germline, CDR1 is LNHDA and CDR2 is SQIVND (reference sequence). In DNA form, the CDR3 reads TGTGCCAGTAGTATAGGACTAGCGGGAGCGAAACAGTACTTC. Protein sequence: CASSIGLAGAKQYF.

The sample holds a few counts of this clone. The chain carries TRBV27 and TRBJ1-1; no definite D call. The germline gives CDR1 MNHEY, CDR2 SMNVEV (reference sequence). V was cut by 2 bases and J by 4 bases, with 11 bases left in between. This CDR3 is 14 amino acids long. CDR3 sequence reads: CASSLAGFGTEAFF. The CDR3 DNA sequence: TGTGCCAGCAGTTTAGCGGGGTTCGGCACTGAAGCTTTCTTT.

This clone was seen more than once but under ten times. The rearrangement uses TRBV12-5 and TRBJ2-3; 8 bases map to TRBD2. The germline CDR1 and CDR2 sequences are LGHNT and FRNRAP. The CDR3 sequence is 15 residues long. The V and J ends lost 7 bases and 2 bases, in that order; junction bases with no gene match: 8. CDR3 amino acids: CASAKASGLTDTQYF. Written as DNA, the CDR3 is TGTGCTAGTGCTAAGGCTAGCGGGCTCACAGATACGCAGTATTTT.

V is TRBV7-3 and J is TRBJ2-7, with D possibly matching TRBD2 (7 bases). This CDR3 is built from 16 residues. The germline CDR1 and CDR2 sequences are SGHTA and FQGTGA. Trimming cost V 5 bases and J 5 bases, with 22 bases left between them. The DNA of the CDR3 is TGTGCCAGCAGCCGTAATGGGGGGGCCGCGAGGGACGAGCAGTACTTC. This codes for CASSRNGGAARDEQYF.

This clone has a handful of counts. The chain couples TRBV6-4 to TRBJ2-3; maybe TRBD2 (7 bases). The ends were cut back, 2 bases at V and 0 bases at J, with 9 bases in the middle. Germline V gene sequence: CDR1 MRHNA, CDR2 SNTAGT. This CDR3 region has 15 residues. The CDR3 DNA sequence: TGTGCCAGCAGTGACGAGGGGGGGAGCACAGATACGCAGTATTTT. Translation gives CASSDEGGSTDTQYF.

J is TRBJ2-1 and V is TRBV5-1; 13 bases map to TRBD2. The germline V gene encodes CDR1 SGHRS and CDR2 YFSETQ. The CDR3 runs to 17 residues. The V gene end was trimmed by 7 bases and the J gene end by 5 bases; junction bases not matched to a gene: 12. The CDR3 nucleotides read TGCGCCAGCGAGGTGGGGACTAGCGGGATTATCCACAATGAGCAGTTCTTC. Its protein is CASEVGTSGIIHNEQFF.

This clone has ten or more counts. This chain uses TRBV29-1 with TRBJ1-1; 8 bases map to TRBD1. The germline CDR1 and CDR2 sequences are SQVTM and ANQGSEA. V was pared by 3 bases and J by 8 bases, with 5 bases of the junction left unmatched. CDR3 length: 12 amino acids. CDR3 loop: CSVELGQGEAFF. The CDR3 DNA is TGCAGCGTTGAGTTAGGACAGGGAGAAGCTTTCTTT.

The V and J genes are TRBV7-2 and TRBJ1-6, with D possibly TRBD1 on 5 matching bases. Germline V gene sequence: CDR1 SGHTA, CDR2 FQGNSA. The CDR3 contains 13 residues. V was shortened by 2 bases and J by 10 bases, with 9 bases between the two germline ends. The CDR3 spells CASSLQGESPLHF. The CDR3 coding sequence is TGTGCCAGCAGCTTACAGGGTGAATCACCCCTCCACTTT.